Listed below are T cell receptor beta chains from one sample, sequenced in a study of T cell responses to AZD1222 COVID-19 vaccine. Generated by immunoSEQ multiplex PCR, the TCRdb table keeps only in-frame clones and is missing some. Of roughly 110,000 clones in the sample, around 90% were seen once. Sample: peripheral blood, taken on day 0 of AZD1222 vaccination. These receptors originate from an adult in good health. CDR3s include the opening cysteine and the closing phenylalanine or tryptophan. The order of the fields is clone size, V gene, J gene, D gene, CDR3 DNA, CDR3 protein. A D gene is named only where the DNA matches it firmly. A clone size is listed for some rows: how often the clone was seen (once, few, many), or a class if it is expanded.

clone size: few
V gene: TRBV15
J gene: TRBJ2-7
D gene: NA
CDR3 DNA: TGTGCCACCAGCAAACCCCAACGGGGCGAGCAGTACTTC
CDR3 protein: CATSKPQRGEQYF

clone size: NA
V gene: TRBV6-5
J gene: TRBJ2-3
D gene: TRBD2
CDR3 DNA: TGTGCCAGCTGTTTAGCGGGATCAGATACGCAGTATTTT
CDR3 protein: CASCLAGSDTQYF

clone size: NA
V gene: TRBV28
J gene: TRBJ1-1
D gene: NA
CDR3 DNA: TGTGCCAGCAGCCTGGACAGCGACACTGAAGCTTTCTTT
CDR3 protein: CASSLDSDTEAFF

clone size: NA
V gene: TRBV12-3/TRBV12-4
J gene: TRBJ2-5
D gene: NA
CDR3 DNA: TGTGCCAGCAGTTTAGGCAGGGCACAGACCCAGTACTTC
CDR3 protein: CASSLGRAQTQYF

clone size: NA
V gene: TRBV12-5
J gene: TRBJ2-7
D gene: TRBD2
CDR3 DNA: TGTGCTTCGCGGGGGGGCCAATACGAGCAGTACTTC
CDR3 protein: CASRGGQYEQYF

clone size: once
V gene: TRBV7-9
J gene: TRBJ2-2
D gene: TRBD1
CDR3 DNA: TGTGCCAGCAGTCTAACAGGGGGCACCGGGGAGCTGTTTTTT
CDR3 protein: CASSLTGGTGELFF

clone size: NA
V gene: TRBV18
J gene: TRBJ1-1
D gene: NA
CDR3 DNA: TGTGCCAGCTCACCATTTCTCAGCAACACTGAAGCTTTCTTT
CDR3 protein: CASSPFLSNTEAFF

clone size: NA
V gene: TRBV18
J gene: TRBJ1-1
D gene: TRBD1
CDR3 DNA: TGTGCCAGCTCACCAACACAGGGGGGACTCAATGGGGCTTTCTTT
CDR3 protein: CASSPTQGGLNGAFF

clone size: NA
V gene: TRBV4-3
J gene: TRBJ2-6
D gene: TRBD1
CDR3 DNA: TGCGCCAGCAGCCAAGAGGTCAGGGGGCCCTCTGGGGCCAACGTCCTGACTTTC
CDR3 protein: CASSQEVRGPSGANVLTF

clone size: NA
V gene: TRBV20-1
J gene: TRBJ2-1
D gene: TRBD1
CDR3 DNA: TGCAGTGCTAGTGACAGGGGGCGGGAGCAGTTCTTC
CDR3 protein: CSASDRGREQFF

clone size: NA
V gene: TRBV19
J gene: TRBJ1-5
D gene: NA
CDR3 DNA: TGTGCCAGTAGTATAAAGGCTGGGGGAGATCAGCCCCAGCATTTT
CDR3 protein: CASSIKAGGDQPQHF

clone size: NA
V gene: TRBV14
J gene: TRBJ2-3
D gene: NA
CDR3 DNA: TGTGCCAGCAGCCAAGTATTTTGGGCTACGGGCCGGGGATCGGATACGCAGTATTTT
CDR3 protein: CASSQVFWATGRGSDTQYF

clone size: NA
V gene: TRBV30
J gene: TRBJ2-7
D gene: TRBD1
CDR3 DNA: TGTGCCTGGAGTGTGGGGGACAGTTCCTACGAGCAGTACTTC
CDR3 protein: CAWSVGDSSYEQYF

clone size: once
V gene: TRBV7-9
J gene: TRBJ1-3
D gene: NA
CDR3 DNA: TGTGCCAGCCGAAAAGCGGGTTCCCAAGGGGGAAACACCATATATTTT
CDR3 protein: CASRKAGSQGGNTIYF

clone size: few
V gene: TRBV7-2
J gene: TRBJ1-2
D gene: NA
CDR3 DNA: TGTGCCTGCAGCATTGTCCGAATGAATAATGGCTACACCTTC
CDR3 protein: CACSIVRMNNGYTF

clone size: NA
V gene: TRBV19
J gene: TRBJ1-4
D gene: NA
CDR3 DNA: TGTGCCAGTAGCACGAGAGGGGGGCGAGGTGAAAAACTGTTTTTT
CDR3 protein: CASSTRGGRGEKLFF

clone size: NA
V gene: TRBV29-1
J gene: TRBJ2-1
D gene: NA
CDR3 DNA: TGCAGCGTTCGTTCATCTTACAATGAGCAGTTCTTC
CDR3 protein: CSVRSSYNEQFF

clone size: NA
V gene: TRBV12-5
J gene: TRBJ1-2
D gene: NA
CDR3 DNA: TGTGCTCTTCTGATGAACTATGGCTACACCTTC
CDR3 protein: CALLMNYGYTF

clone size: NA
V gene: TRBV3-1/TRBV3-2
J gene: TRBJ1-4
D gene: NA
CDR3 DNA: TGTGCCAGCAGCCAAGGTACAGGCGGGGTCGAAAAACTGTTTTTT
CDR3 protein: CASSQGTGGVEKLFF

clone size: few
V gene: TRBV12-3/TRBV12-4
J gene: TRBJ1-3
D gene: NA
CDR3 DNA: TGTGCCAGCAGTTCCTTGTTGGGCACCATATATTTT
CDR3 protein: CASSSLLGTIYF

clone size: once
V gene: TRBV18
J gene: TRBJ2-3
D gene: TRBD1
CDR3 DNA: TGTGCCAGCTCACTCGGGACAGGCAGCACAGATACGCAGTATTTT
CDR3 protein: CASSLGTGSTDTQYF

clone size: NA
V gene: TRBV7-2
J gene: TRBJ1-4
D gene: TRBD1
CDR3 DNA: TGTGCCAGCAGCTTAAGACAGGGCAATGAAAAACTGTTTTTT
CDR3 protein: CASSLRQGNEKLFF

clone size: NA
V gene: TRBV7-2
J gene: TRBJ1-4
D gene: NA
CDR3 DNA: TGTGCCAGCAGCTTATGGGGTGTAGAGGCCGAAAAACTGTTTTTT
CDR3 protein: CASSLWGVEAEKLFF

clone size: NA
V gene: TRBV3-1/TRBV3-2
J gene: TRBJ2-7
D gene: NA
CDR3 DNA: TGTGCCAGCAGCCAAGTAAATCGTCTTCGGACTCCTTACGAGCAGTACTTC
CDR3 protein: CASSQVNRLRTPYEQYF

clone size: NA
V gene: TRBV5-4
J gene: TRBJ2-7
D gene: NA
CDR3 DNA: TGTGCCAGCAGCTTGTTGACTCAGGGCCACGAGCAGTACTTC
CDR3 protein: CASSLLTQGHEQYF

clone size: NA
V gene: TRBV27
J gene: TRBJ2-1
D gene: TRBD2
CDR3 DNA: TGTGCCAGCAGTTTAGCGGGAGATAGATACAATGAGCAGTTCTTC
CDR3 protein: CASSLAGDRYNEQFF

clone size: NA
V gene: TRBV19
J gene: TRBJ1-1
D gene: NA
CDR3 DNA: TGTGCCAGTAGGAATGGGGGGAACACTGAAGCTTTCTTT
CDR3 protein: CASRNGGNTEAFF

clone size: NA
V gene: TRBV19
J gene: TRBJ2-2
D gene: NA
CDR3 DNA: TGTGCCAGTAGGCGGGGCGCTAACACCGGGGAGCTGTTTTTT
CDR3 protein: CASRRGANTGELFF

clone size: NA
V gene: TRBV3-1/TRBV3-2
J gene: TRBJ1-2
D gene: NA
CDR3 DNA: TGTGCCAGCAGCCAATGGGGGGGGGACCCCACTGGCTACACCTTC
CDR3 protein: CASSQWGGDPTGYTF

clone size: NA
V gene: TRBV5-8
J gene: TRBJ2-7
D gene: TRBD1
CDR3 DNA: TGTGCCAGCAGCCCGACAGGGGGATATTTATACGAGCAGTACTTC
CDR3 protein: CASSPTGGYLYEQYF

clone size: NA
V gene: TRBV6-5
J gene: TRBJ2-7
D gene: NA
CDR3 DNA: TGTGCCAGCAGTTACGGTTTCAGTGCCTACGAGCAGTACTTC
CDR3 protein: CASSYGFSAYEQYF

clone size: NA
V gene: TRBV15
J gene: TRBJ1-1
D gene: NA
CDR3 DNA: TGTGCCACCGTCGGAGGCAGCTTGAACACTGAAGCTTTCTTT
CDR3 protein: CATVGGSLNTEAFF

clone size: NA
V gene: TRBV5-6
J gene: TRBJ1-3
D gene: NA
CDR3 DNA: TGTGCCAGCAGCTTGGGTATAGGGGGAAACACCATATATTTT
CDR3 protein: CASSLGIGGNTIYF

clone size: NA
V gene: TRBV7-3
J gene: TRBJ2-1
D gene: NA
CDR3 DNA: TGTGCCAGCAAGAGCGGCCCCTACAATGAGCAGTTCTTC
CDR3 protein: CASKSGPYNEQFF

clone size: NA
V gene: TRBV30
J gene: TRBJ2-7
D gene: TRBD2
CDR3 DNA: TGTGCCTGGAGTGTAGCGGGGGGGTCGCTCGAGCAGTACTTC
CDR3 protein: CAWSVAGGSLEQYF

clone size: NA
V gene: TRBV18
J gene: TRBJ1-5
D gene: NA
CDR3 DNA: TGTGCCAGCTCACGGGCCGACAATCAGCCCCAGCATTTT
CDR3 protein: CASSRADNQPQHF

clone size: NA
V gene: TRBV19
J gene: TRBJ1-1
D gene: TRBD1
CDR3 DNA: TGTGCCAGTAGACAGGGGGCGGGAGCTTTCTTT
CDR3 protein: CASRQGAGAFF

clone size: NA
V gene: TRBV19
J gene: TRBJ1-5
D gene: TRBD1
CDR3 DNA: TGTGCCAGTAGTATAGACCCGACAGGGTTTAGCAATCAGCCCCAGCATTTT
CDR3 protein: CASSIDPTGFSNQPQHF

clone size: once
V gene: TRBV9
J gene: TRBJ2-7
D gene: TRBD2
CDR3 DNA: TGTGCCAGCAGCCGACACGCGGGGGCCTACGAGCAGTACTTC
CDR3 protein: CASSRHAGAYEQYF

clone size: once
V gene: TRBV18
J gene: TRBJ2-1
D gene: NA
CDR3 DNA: TGTGCCAGCTCACCAGTATACAATGAGCAGTTCTTC
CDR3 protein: CASSPVYNEQFF

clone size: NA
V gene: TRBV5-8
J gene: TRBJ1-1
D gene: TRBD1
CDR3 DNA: TGTGCCAGCAGCGAAGACAGGGGGCAATACACTGAAGCTTTCTTT
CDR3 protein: CASSEDRGQYTEAFF

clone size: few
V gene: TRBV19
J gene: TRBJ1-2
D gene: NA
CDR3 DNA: TGTGCCAGTACCAGGACAAGCTATGGCTACACCTTC
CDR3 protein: CASTRTSYGYTF

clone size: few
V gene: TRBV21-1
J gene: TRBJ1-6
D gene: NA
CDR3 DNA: TGTGCCAGCAGCAAAAAGGACAGGGGGAACAGCTCCTATAATTCACCCCTCCACTTT
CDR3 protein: CASSKKDRGNSSYNSPLHF

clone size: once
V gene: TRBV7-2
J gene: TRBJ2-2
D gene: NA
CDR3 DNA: TGTGCCAGCAGCTTAGAGCCCCTTAGGCCTATGTGGGAGCTGTTTTTT
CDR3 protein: CASSLEPLRPMWELFF

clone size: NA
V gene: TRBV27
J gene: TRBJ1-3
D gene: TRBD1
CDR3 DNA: TGTGCCAGCAGCACCGGGACAGGGGTGAGAAACACCATATATTTT
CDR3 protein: CASSTGTGVRNTIYF

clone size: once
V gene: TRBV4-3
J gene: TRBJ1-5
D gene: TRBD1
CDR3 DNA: TGCGCCAGCAGCTCCGGGACAGACAATCAGCCCCAGCATTTT
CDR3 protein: CASSSGTDNQPQHF

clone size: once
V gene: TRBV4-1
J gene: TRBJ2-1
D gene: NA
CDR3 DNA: TGCGCCAGCAGCCAAGAGGGGAAATACAATGAGCAGTTCTTC
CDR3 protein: CASSQEGKYNEQFF

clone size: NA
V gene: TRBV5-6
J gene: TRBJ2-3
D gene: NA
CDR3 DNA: TGTGCCAGCAGCTTGCCAGGGGGGGATACGCAGTATTTT
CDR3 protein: CASSLPGGDTQYF